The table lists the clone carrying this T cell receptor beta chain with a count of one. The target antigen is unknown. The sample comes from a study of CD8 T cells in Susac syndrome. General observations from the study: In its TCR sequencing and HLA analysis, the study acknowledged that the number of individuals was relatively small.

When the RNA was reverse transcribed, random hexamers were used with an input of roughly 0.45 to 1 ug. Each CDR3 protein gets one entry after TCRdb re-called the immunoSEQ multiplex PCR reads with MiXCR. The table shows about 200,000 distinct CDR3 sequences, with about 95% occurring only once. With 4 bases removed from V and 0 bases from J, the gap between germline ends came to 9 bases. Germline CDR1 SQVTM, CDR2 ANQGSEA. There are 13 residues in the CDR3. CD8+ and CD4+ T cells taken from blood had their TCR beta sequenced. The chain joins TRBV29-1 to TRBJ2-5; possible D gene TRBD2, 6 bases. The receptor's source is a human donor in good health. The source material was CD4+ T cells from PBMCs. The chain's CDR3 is CSVGLGNQETQYF. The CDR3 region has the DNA TGCAGCGTTGGACTAGGGAACCAAGAGACCCAGTACTTC.